This T cell receptor (beta chain) was observed in a study of blood T cells in healthy people across ages. Then a second PCR, running about 6 to 12 cycles, was carried out with a sample-barcoded 5' primer and a J-beta primer mix. In TCRdb, the 5' RACE reads were re-called with MiXCR into one record per CDR3 protein. The sample includes about 680,000 distinct CDR3 sequences, 49% of them seen just once. J was trimmed by 4 bases and V by 4 bases; bases with no gene match: 7. Germline V gene data show CDR1 as SQVTM and CDR2 as ANQGSEA. This CDR3 comprises 14 residues. Sequenced material: blood. The receptor was derived from a woman in her fifties or sixties in good health. This rearrangement joins TRBV29-1 to TRBJ2-3; the match to TRBD1 covers 8 bases. The CDR3 DNA follows: TGCAGCGTTGCCTGGGACAGGATTGCAGATACGCAGTATTTT. It codes for CSVAWDRIADTQYF.